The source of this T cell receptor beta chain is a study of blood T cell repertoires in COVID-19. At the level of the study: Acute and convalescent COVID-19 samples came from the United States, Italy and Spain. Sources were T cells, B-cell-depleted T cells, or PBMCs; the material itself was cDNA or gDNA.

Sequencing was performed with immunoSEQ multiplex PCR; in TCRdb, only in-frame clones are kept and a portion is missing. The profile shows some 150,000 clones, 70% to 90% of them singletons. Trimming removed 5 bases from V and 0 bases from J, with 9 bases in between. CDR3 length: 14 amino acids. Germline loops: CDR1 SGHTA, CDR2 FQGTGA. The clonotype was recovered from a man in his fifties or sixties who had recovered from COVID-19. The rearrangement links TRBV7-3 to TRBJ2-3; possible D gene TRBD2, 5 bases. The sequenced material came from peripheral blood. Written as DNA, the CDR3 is TGTGCCAGCAGCCGGGGTGTAAGCACAGATACGCAGTATTTT. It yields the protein CASSRGVSTDTQYF.